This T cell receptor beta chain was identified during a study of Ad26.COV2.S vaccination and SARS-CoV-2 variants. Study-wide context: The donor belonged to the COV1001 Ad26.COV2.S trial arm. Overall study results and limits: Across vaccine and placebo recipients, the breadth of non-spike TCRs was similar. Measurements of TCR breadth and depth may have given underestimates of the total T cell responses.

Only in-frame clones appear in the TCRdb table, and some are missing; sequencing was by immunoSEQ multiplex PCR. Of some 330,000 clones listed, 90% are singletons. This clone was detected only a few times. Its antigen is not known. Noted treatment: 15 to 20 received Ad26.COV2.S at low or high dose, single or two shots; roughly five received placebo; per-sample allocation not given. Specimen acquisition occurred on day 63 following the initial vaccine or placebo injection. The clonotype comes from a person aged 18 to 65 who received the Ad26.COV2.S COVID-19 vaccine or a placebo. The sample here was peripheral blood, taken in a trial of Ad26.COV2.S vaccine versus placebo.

CDR3 loop: CASSSRPSGANVLTF. In DNA form, the CDR3 reads TGTGCCAGCAGTTCCCGACCCTCTGGGGCCAACGTCCTGACTTTC. The rearrangement links TRBV6-2 or TRBV6-3 to TRBJ2-6; unclear D gene. The CDR3 has 15 amino acids. The V end lost 4 bases, the J end lost 0 bases, and 7 bases lay between the germline ends. Germline V lookup: CDR1 MNHEY, CDR2 SVGEGT.